This T cell receptor (beta chain) stems from a study of cytomegalovirus exposure and HLA in healthy donors. Study results and caveats: TCR beta V- and J-gene trimming was later associated with a missense DCLRE1C variant. It was 150 to 200 TCR beta chains that were listed as cytomegalovirus-associated.

Comments on this clone: Its target is not known. One end of the junction varies from germline; a read error may be responsible.

Primers included in the PCR were 60 Vbeta and 13 Jbeta primers. The data were produced by immunoSEQ multiplex PCR, yet TCRdb's version contains in-frame clones alone and is incomplete. The table has over 100,000 clones, around 77% seen once. The clonotype originates from a man in his thirties or forties in good health and CMV-seronegative. Material: PBMCs.

The DNA for the CDR3 is TGTGCTAGCAGTCAACAGGGGGTGTACCAAGAGACCCAGTACTTC. Encoded protein: CASSQQGVYQETQYF. The chain employs TRBV7-7 and TRBJ2-5; 8 bases are shared with TRBD1. Germline CDR1 and CDR2: SSHAT and FNYEAQ (reference sequence). The CDR3 length is 15 residues.